This TCR beta chain was sequenced in a study of T-cell reconstitution after alpha-beta-depleted transplantation in children. During its preparation, the TCRbeta library received unique molecular identifiers. Using its own MiXCR run on the PCR reads, TCRdb lists one record per CDR3 protein. The sample holds 600,000 to 700,000 distinct CDR3 sequences, roughly 15% seen once. This specimen consisted of PBMCs from the stem cell graft donor, obtained from the stem cell graft. The TCR was taken from a human donor who donated a stem cell graft to a child with acute myeloid leukemia.

As DNA, the CDR3 is TGTGCCAGCAGCAACCCGGACCTCGCGGATACGCAGTATTTT. Its translation: CASSNPDLADTQYF. The chain recombines TRBV21-1 with TRBJ2-3; the listed D gene, TRBD1, was not tested against the DNA. TRBV21-1 is a pseudogene. This CDR3 spans 14 amino acids.